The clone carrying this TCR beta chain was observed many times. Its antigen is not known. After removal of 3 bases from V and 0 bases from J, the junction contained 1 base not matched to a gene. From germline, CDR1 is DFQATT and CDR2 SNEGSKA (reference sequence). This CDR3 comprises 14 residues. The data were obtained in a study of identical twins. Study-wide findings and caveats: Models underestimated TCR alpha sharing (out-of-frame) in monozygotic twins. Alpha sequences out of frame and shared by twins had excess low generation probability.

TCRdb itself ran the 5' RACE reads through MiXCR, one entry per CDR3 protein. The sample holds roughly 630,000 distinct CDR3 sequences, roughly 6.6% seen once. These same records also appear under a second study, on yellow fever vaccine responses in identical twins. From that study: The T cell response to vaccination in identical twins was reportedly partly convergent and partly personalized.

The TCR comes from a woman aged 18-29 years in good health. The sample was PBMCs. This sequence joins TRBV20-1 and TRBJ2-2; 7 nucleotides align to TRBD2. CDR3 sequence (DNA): TGCAGTGCTAGTGGGGGGGCGAACACCGGGGAGCTGTTTTTT. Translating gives CSASGGANTGELFF.